Shown below are 20 T cell receptor beta chains from a single sample sequenced in a study of T cell changes during pregnancy in multiple sclerosis. Clones were read by immunoSEQ multiplex PCR, and TCRdb kept only the in-frame ones, dropping some. Among more than 40,000 clones listed, 90% to 95% were seen once. Sequenced here: CD4+ T cells from peripheral blood mononuclear cells, sampled in the second trimester of pregnancy. The receptors derive from a female donor with multiple sclerosis, enrolled in a pregnancy study.

This chain links TRBV19 with TRBJ2-3; 10 bases are a match to TRBD2. V was pared by 4 bases and J by 1 base, with 8 bases of the junction left unmatched. The length of the CDR3 is 17 residues. Germline V gene sequence: CDR1 LNHDA, CDR2 SQIVND (reference sequence). The CDR3 coding sequence is TGTGCCAGTAGTACCCGTGCCGGGACTAGCGGCACAGATACGCAGTATTTT. It is translated as CASSTRAGTSGTDTQYF.

The V call is TRBV19, the J call TRBJ1-2, with 8 bases fitting TRBD1. Germline CDR1 LNHDA, CDR2 SQIVND (reference sequence). This CDR3 is 13 amino acids long. Trimming cost V 6 bases and J 4 bases; bases outside gene matches: 4. The CDR3 loop reads CASSVDRGYGYTF. CDR3 DNA sequence: TGTGCCAGTAGCGTTGACAGGGGCTATGGCTACACCTTC.

This chain uses TRBV7-2 with TRBJ2-5; 8 nucleotides line up with TRBD1. CDR1 is SGHTA, CDR2 FQGNSA, per germline. Trimming at V came to 1 base and at J to 5 bases, leaving 0 bases not matched to a gene. The CDR3 is made up of 13 amino acids. The CDR3 region has the DNA TGTGCCAGCAGCTTAGGGGACAGGGAGACCCAGTACTTC. Translating gives CASSLGDRETQYF.

Here the CDR3 reads CASSLGPDRGDTQYF. The CDR3 nucleotides are TGTGCCAGCAGCTTGGGCCCGGACAGGGGAGATACGCAGTATTTT. V gene TRBV5-4 combines with J gene TRBJ2-3; 9 nucleotides agree with TRBD1. Trimming cost V 0 bases and J 5 bases; bases outside gene matches: 4. The CDR3 spans 15 residues. The germline V gene has CDR1 SGHNT and CDR2 YYREEE (reference sequence).

The chain is built from TRBV29-1 and TRBJ1-1; D not certain. Germline CDR1 and CDR2: SQVTM and ANQGSEA. The V end lost 4 bases, the J end lost 6 bases, and 12 bases lay between the germline ends. The CDR3 spans 12 residues. In DNA, the CDR3 is TGCAGCGTTGGGTCGGCGGCGGCTGAAGCTTTCTTT. This gives the protein CSVGSAAAEAFF.

The V and J genes are TRBV9 and TRBJ2-7; 13 bases are shared with TRBD2. CDR1 and CDR2 from the germline V gene are SGDLS and YYNGEE. The CDR3 has 14 amino acids. V lost 3 bases to trimming and J lost 7 bases; unmatched junction nucleotides: 4. The CDR3 protein is CASSAGLAGEEQYF. The CDR3, as DNA: TGTGCCAGCAGCGCCGGACTAGCGGGGGAAGAGCAGTACTTC.

The chain is built from TRBV5-6 and TRBJ1-1; 7 bases line up with TRBD1. The V segment lost 3 bases and the J segment 5 bases; nucleotides outside the gene matches: 10. Germline V gene sequence: CDR1 SGHDT, CDR2 YYEEEE. The CDR3 has 15 amino acids. CDR3 region: CASSSLDRVRTEAFF. For the CDR3, the DNA is TGTGCCAGCAGCTCTTTAGACAGGGTTCGGACTGAAGCTTTCTTT.

V and J are TRBV7-9 and TRBJ2-1; perhaps TRBD1 as D (5 bases). V shed 4 bases and J shed 3 bases, with 10 bases lying between them. CDR1 and CDR2 (germline): SEHNR, FQNEAQ (reference sequence). The CDR3 consists of 14 residues. For the CDR3, the DNA is TGTGCCAGCAGCTCTGACAGATACTACAATGAGCAGTTCTTC. This translates into CASSSDRYYNEQFF.

This clone was recorded a few times. The chain employs TRBV6-5 and TRBJ1-2; D gene unclear. From germline, CDR1 is MNHEY and CDR2 SVGAGI. The CDR3 runs 12 residues. Trimming removed 0 bases from V and 11 bases from J, with 10 bases in between. DNA of the CDR3: TGTGCCAGCAGTTACTCGAAGTGGGAGTACACCTTC. It encodes CASSYSKWEYTF.

V usage is TRBV30 and J usage is TRBJ2-7; no clear D. Germline CDR1 is GTSNPN and CDR2 is SVGIG (reference sequence). There are 10 residues in the CDR3. Deletions cut 5 bases from V and 3 bases from J, with 5 bases between. CDR3 in DNA: TGTGCCTGGGGGCACTACGAGCAGTACTTC. Translation gives CAWGHYEQYF. The complete variable domain, with remaining parts taken from reference TRBV30 and TRBJ2-7, reads SQTIHQWPATLVQPVGSPLSLECTVEGTSNPNLYWYRQAAGRGLQLLFYSVGIGQISSEVPQNLSASRPQDRQFILSSKKLLLSDSGFYLCAWGHYEQYFGPGTRLTVT.

This clone was counted only a few times. J is TRBJ2-7 and V is TRBV27; 8 nucleotides line up with TRBD1. V was pared by 6 bases and J by 1 base, with 8 bases of the junction left unmatched. The length of the CDR3 is 15 residues. Per the germline V gene, CDR1 is MNHEY and CDR2 is SMNVEV (reference sequence). DNA of the CDR3: TGTGCCAGCAGGTGGTACGACAGGGGTTCCTACGAGCAGTACTTC. Its translation is CASRWYDRGSYEQYF.

CDR3 sequence: CASSQRGARGNEQFF. The CDR3 DNA reads TGTGCCAGCAGCCAACGGGGGGCCAGGGGCAATGAGCAGTTCTTC. The chain employs TRBV4-2 and TRBJ2-1, with D maybe TRBD2 (7 bases). Germline loops: CDR1 LGHNA, CDR2 YNFKEQ. With 2 bases removed from V and 6 bases from J, the gap between germline ends came to 14 bases. The CDR3 covers 15 residues.

The V and J genes are TRBV7-2 and TRBJ2-2; D gene ambiguous. The CDR3 has 16 amino acids. From germline, CDR1 is SGHTA and CDR2 FQGNSA. Between the trimmed V and J ends, which lost 5 bases and 5 bases, there was a span of 18 bases. CDR3 nucleotides: TGTGCCAGCAGCCAAGTCTTGACTGTAGGAACCGGGGAGCTGTTTTTT. It specifies CASSQVLTVGTGELFF.

The chain is built from TRBV27 and TRBJ2-7, with 7 bases matching TRBD2. Germline V gene sequence: CDR1 MNHEY, CDR2 SMNVEV (reference sequence). The junction had 18 bases not matched to a gene; V was cut back by 4 bases and J by 0 bases. The CDR3 sequence is 19 residues long. The CDR3 loop is CASSYALRSSGLTSYEQYF. In nucleotides, the CDR3 is TGTGCCAGCAGTTATGCGCTGCGGTCTAGCGGTCTAACCTCCTACGAGCAGTACTTC.

The chain joins TRBV7-8 to TRBJ1-5; 9 bases align to TRBD1. The CDR3 totals 15 residues. CDR1 is SGHVS and CDR2 is FQNEAQ in the germline V gene. With 4 bases clipped from V and 6 bases from J, the junction kept 7 bases outside the gene matches. The CDR3 spells CASSSRDRESQPQHF. CDR3 sequence (DNA): TGTGCCAGCAGCTCCCGGGACAGGGAGTCTCAGCCCCAGCATTTT.

This rearrangement joins TRBV7-2 to TRBJ2-2, with 8 positions matching TRBD1. The V gene end was trimmed by 4 bases and the J gene end by 6 bases; junction bases not matched to a gene: 10. Germline-derived CDR1 and CDR2 are SGHTA and FQGNSA. The CDR3 length is 16 residues. CDR3 amino acids: CASSWTGMSTPGELFF. Here the CDR3 DNA reads TGTGCCAGCAGCTGGACAGGGATGTCAACACCCGGGGAGCTGTTTTTT.

As DNA, the CDR3 is TGCAGTGCTAGGCTCGGTGAAAAACTGTTTTTT. It specifies CSARLGEKLFF. The genes are TRBV20-1 and TRBJ1-4, with D hard to call. The CDR3 contains 11 residues. CDR1 DFQATT and CDR2 SNEGSKA come from the germline V gene (reference sequence). V lost 3 bases and J 7 bases, leaving 6 bases between the germline ends.

The V call is TRBV19, the J call TRBJ2-1; 7 positions match TRBD1. CDR1 and CDR2 (germline): LNHDA, SQIVND (reference sequence). This CDR3 spans 17 amino acids. With V trimmed by 5 bases and J by 2 bases, 12 bases remained unmatched. This chain's CDR3 is CASSVRRGGLPYNEQFF. The CDR3, as DNA: TGTGCCAGTAGTGTTCGTAGAGGGGGCCTACCCTACAATGAGCAGTTCTTC.

The chain is built from TRBV7-3 and TRBJ2-5; 8 nucleotides agree with TRBD2. V was clipped by 5 bases and J by 5 bases; unmatched bases: 10. The CDR3 length is 15 residues. CDR1 is SGHTA and CDR2 is FQGTGA in the germline V gene. In nucleotides, the CDR3 is TGTGCCAGCAGCCCCTCCGGGACTAGTCATGAGACCCAGTACTTC. It codes for CASSPSGTSHETQYF.

The chain recombines TRBV27 with TRBJ1-2, with 7 positions matching TRBD1. CDR3 length: 13 amino acids. Germline V lookup: CDR1 MNHEY, CDR2 SMNVEV (reference sequence). V shed 4 bases and J 4 bases; nucleotides not matched to a gene: 3. CDR3 amino acids: CASSSTGPYGYTF. The CDR3 nucleotides are TGTGCCAGCAGTTCGACAGGGCCCTATGGCTACACCTTC.